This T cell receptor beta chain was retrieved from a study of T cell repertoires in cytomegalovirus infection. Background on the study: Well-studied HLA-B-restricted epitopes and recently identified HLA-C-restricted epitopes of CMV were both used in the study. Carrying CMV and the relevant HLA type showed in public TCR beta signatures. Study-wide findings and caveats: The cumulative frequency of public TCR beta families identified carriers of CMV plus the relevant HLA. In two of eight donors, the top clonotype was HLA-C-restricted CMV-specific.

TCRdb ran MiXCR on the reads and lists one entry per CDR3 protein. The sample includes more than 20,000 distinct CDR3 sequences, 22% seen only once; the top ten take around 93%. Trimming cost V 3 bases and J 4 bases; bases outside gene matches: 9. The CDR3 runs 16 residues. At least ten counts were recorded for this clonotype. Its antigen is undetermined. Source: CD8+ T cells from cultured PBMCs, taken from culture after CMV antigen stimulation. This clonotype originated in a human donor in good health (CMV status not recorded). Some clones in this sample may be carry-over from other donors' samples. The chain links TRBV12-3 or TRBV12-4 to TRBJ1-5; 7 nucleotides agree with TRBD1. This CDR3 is CASSFGYGTENQPQHF. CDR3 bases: TGTGCCAGCAGTTTTGGGTACGGGACAGAAAATCAGCCCCAGCATTTT.